The 31 T cell receptor beta chains below come from one sample, sequenced in a study of graft-versus-host responses after intestinal transplantation. Using immunoSEQ multiplex PCR, the repertoire was profiled, and TCRdb retains in-frame clones only, with some absent. This repertoire shows 10,000 or so clones, approximately 30% found once; its top ten account for 3.4%. The sample in question was alloreactive CD4+ T cells from a mixed lymphocyte reaction culture, obtained before intestinal transplant. Subset meaning: CFSE-low proliferating T cells sorted from roughly 6-day pre-transplant mixed lymphocyte reaction (GvH or HvG direction). The receptors were gathered from a human patient who received an intestinal transplant.

The chain uses TRBV5-1 and TRBJ2-7; D possibly corresponds to TRBD2 (6 bases). The germline CDR1 and CDR2 sequences are SGHRS and YFSETQ. The CDR3 loop spans 15 amino acids. The V gene lost 3 bases and the J gene lost 0 bases, with 13 bases spanning the gap. Here the CDR3 DNA reads TGCGCCAGCAGCTACACCGGGACTGCCTCCTACGAGCAGTACTTC. Translating it yields CASSYTGTASYEQYF. Complete variable domain (other parts from reference TRBV5-1 and TRBJ2-7): KAGVTQTPRYLIKTRGQQVTLSCSPISGHRSVSWYQQTPGQGLQFLFEYFSETQRNKGNFPGRFSGRQFSNSRSEMNVSTLELGDSALYLCASSYTGTASYEQYFGPGTRLTVT.

The chain carries TRBV19 and TRBJ1-1; D is undetermined. The CDR3 length is 12 residues. V lost 3 bases and J 6 bases, leaving 8 bases between the germline ends. Germline V gene data show CDR1 as LNHDA and CDR2 as SQIVND (reference sequence). The CDR3 coding sequence is TGTGCCAGTAGTATGGGATTGGCTGAAGCTTTCTTT. It specifies CASSMGLAEAFF.

This clone appeared a single time. This chain connects TRBV2 to TRBJ2-1, with D unclear. The CDR3 length is 14 residues. Trimming stripped 6 bases from V and 4 bases from J, with 13 bases between. Germline assignment: CDR1 SNHLY and CDR2 FYNNEI. The CDR3 coding sequence is TGTGCCAGCAGGTGGTCGAATGCGTACAATGAGCAGTTCTTC. This translates into CASRWSNAYNEQFF.

Sample share makes this clone medium-sized. This chain joins TRBV7-9 and TRBJ2-1, with 14 bases fitting TRBD2. Germline V CDR1 and CDR2: SEHNR, FQNEAQ (reference sequence). V lost 4 bases and J lost 9; bases outside the gene matches: 8. The CDR3 is 16 residues long. The CDR3 here is CASSSRLAGGPGEQFF. The CDR3 DNA sequence: TGTGCCAGCAGCTCCAGACTAGCGGGAGGGCCGGGTGAGCAGTTCTTC.

The chain recombines TRBV21-1 with TRBJ2-4; the D call of TRBD1 is as the table states it, not checked on the DNA. TRBV21-1 is shown as a pseudogene. The length of the CDR3 is 13 residues. The CDR3 loop reads CASAQAVKNIQYF. CDR3 nucleotide sequence: TGTGCCAGCGCCCAGGCAGTCAAAAACATTCAGTACTTC.

In this sample, this clone turned up a few times. CDR3 nucleotide sequence: TGTGCCAGCAGTATCACGGGGTTTTTCAATGAGCAGTTCTTC. Protein: CASSITGFFNEQFF. This chain links TRBV27 with TRBJ2-1; possibly TRBD2 for D (5 bases). The CDR3 sequence is 14 residues long. Between the trimmed V and J ends, which lost 5 bases and 6 bases, there was a span of 14 bases. Per the germline V gene, CDR1 is MNHEY and CDR2 is SMNVEV (reference sequence).

V usage is TRBV5-4 and J usage is TRBJ1-1; unclear D gene. Germline V CDR1 and CDR2: SGHNT, YYREEE (reference sequence). This CDR3 is 15 amino acids long. Between the trimmed V and J ends, which lost 3 bases and 4 bases, there was a span of 16 bases. This chain's CDR3 is CASSSATTGFTEAFF. The CDR3 nucleotides are TGTGCCAGCAGCTCTGCCACCACTGGATTCACTGAAGCTTTCTTT.

The rearrangement links TRBV9 to TRBJ1-5; 10 nucleotides agree with TRBD1. The CDR3 totals 17 residues. Trimming cost V 4 bases and J 8 bases; bases outside gene matches: 15. Germline V gene sequence: CDR1 SGDLS, CDR2 YYNGEE. CDR3 sequence reads: CASSSGTMGTGDEPQHF. CDR3 sequence (DNA): TGTGCCAGCAGCTCAGGGACTATGGGGACAGGGGACGAGCCCCAGCATTTT.

Only a few counts were recorded for this clone. This CDR3 reads CASSPADSLRYEQYF. DNA for the CDR3: TGTGCCAGCAGCCCCGCGGACAGCCTACGCTACGAGCAGTACTTC. The genes are TRBV27 and TRBJ2-7; possible D gene TRBD1, 6 bases. CDR3 length equals 15 residues. CDR1 MNHEY and CDR2 SMNVEV come from the germline V gene (reference sequence). The germline V and J ends were trimmed by 6 bases and 3 bases, with 18 bases remaining between them.

This clone turned up a few times. The CDR3 sequence: CASSFGYYNQPQHF. In nucleotides, the CDR3 is TGTGCCAGCAGCTTCGGGTATTACAATCAGCCCCAGCATTTT. The chain uses TRBV11-2 and TRBJ1-5, with no clear D. CDR3 length: 14 residues. Germline V CDR1 and CDR2: SGHAT, FQNNGV. V gave up 3 bases and J gave up 3 bases, with 9 bases separating them.

The chain links TRBV6-1 to TRBJ2-1, with 8 bases that match TRBD1. This CDR3 region has 15 residues. J gave up 2 bases and V 5 bases, and 5 bases lay outside the gene matches. Per germline, CDR1 MNHNS and CDR2 SASEGT. DNA for the CDR3: TGTGCCAGCAGTTGGACAGGGTGCACCTACAATGAGCAGTTCTTC. As protein: CASSWTGCTYNEQFF.

This clone ranks as medium-sized (0.01 to 0.1%). This chain links TRBV5-1 with TRBJ2-7; TRBD2 matches 10 bases. The ends lost 1 base at V and 4 bases at J; junction bases unmatched: 5. CDR3 size: 15 residues. CDR1 is SGHRS and CDR2 is YFSETQ in the germline V gene. Here the CDR3 reads CASSLTGLAAYEQYF. The DNA of the CDR3 is TGCGCCAGCAGCTTGACCGGACTAGCGGCGTACGAGCAGTACTTC. The full variable domain, completed using reference TRBV5-1 and TRBJ2-7, is KAGVTQTPRYLIKTRGQQVTLSCSPISGHRSVSWYQQTPGQGLQFLFEYFSETQRNKGNFPGRFSGRQFSNSRSEMNVSTLELGDSALYLCASSLTGLAAYEQYFGPGTRLTVT.

The chain links TRBV6-1 to TRBJ1-2; D call uncertain. The CDR3 runs 12 residues. V was cut by 3 bases and J by 8 bases, with 10 bases left in between. Germline V gene data show CDR1 as MNHNS and CDR2 as SASEGT. Here the CDR3 reads CASSDVRNGYTF. The CDR3 DNA follows: TGTGCCAGCAGTGATGTCCGGAACGGCTACACCTTC.

This clone was found a few times. The chain couples TRBV4-1 to TRBJ2-1; D remains ambiguous. The CDR3 consists of 14 residues. Deletions cut 1 base from V and 6 bases from J, with 10 bases between. Germline-derived CDR1 and CDR2 are MGHRA and YSYEKL. The CDR3 DNA reads as TGCGCCAGCAGCCAAGCCCGATTCTCCAATGAGCAGTTCTTC. Protein sequence: CASSQARFSNEQFF.

This clone was counted a few times. The chain uses TRBV27 and TRBJ1-1; no reliable D call. V lost 6 bases and J lost 5, with 16 bases in between. Germline-derived CDR1 and CDR2 are MNHEY and SMNVEV (reference sequence). The length of the CDR3 is 14 residues. In DNA form, the CDR3 reads TGTGCCAGCAGCCTTGCTTTGGGTTGGACTGAAGCTTTCTTT. It specifies CASSLALGWTEAFF.

This clone is medium-sized (0.01 to 0.1%). The rearrangement links TRBV29-1 to TRBJ2-7, with 9 bases aligning to TRBD1. The CDR3 has 15 residues. From germline, CDR1 is SQVTM and CDR2 ANQGSEA. Germline trimming cut 2 bases from V and 1 base from J; bases unmatched to any gene: 6. The CDR3 reads CSVELGDRESYEQYF. The CDR3 coding sequence is TGCAGCGTTGAATTGGGGGACAGGGAGTCCTACGAGCAGTACTTC.

CDR3: CASSVGGRPGEQYF. CDR3 bases: TGTGCCAGCAGCGTAGGAGGGCGCCCGGGCGAGCAGTACTTC. The J gene is TRBJ2-7, the V gene TRBV9, with D possibly TRBD2 on 5 matching bases. The CDR3 has 14 residues. V was cut by 0 bases and J by 6 bases, with 13 bases left in between. Germline CDR1 SGDLS, CDR2 YYNGEE. The full variable domain, its missing parts supplied by reference TRBV9 and TRBJ2-7, is DSGVTQTPKHLITATGQRVTLRCSPRSGDLSVYWYQQSLDQGLQFLIQYYNGEERAKGNILERFSAQQFPDLHSELNLSSLELGDSALYFCASSVGGRPGEQYFGPGTRLTVT.

This chain uses TRBV5-1 with TRBJ2-1, with no clear D. The CDR3 extends over 15 amino acids. Germline lookup yields CDR1 SGHRS and CDR2 YFSETQ. Deletions cut 0 bases from V and 9 bases from J, with 16 bases between. CDR3 residues: CASSLELGVQSEQFF. The CDR3 DNA is TGCGCCAGCAGCTTGGAGCTAGGTGTTCAATCTGAGCAGTTCTTC.

This chain connects TRBV4-2 to TRBJ2-7; D is ambiguous. The CDR3 loop spans 13 amino acids. Looked up from germline, CDR1 is LGHNA and CDR2 is YNFKEQ. The V and J ends lost 3 bases and 0 bases respectively, with 6 bases between them. The CDR3 region has the DNA TGTGCCAGCAGCCAGTTGCGCTCCTACGAGCAGTACTTC. Amino acid sequence: CASSQLRSYEQYF.

This clone is labeled as medium-sized. This chain links TRBV6-6 with TRBJ2-2; D perhaps matches TRBD2 (6 bases). The ends were cut back, 5 bases at V and 1 base at J, with 14 bases in the middle. Germline loops: CDR1 MNHNY, CDR2 SVGAGI (reference sequence). The CDR3 has 16 residues. The CDR3: CASSLSGLMNTGELFF. The CDR3 DNA follows: TGTGCCAGCAGTCTATCGGGACTGATGAACACCGGGGAGCTGTTTTTT.

This clone was picked up a small number of times. J is TRBJ2-1 and V is TRBV27; D uncertain. CDR1 MNHEY and CDR2 SMNVEV come from the germline V gene (reference sequence). V lost 5 bases and J 3 bases, leaving 5 bases between the germline ends. CDR3 length: 12 amino acids. The CDR3 DNA reads as TGTGCCAGCAGTCCCAGCTACAATGAGCAGTTCTTC. It specifies CASSPSYNEQFF.

The V call is TRBV6-6, the J call TRBJ1-1; 7 nucleotides match TRBD1. Germline CDR1 MNHNY, CDR2 SVGAGI (reference sequence). The CDR3 loop spans 11 amino acids. Trimming took 7 bases from V and 5 from J; bases not matched to a gene: 1. CDR3 sequence: CASIRGTEAFF. The CDR3 nucleotides are TGTGCCAGCATCAGGGGGACTGAAGCTTTCTTT.

The chain has TRBV11-2 and TRBJ1-3; D is ambiguous. Germline assignment: CDR1 SGHAT and CDR2 FQNNGV. The CDR3 loop spans 17 amino acids. The V gene lost 0 bases and the J gene lost 4 bases, with 16 bases spanning the gap. Here the CDR3 reads CASSLDRTYPHGNTIYF. The DNA for the CDR3 is TGTGCCAGCAGCTTAGACCGGACCTATCCCCACGGAAACACCATATATTTT.

This chain uses TRBV6-9 with TRBJ2-7, with TRBD1 as a possible D gene (5 bases). Trimming removed 3 bases at V and 0 bases at J, with 15 bases between. The CDR3 is 16 residues long. The V gene's germline CDR1 is MNHGY and CDR2 SVAAGI. The CDR3 DNA follows: TGTGCCAGCAGTTACTCAGGGTCCGAAATCTCCTACGAGCAGTACTTC. It yields the protein CASSYSGSEISYEQYF.

In its sample, this clone ranks as large. The J gene is TRBJ2-7, the V gene TRBV19; possible D gene TRBD1, 6 bases. V was pared by 3 bases and J by 1 base, with 10 bases between. CDR3 length: 14 residues. The V gene's germline CDR1 is LNHDA and CDR2 SQIVND (reference sequence). In DNA form, the CDR3 reads TGTGCCAGTAGTATCACAGGGTCATCCTACGAGCAGTACTTC. This gives the protein CASSITGSSYEQYF.

This clone was seen a few times. This rearrangement joins TRBV18 to TRBJ2-2; tentative D call: TRBD1 (5 bases). Germline CDR1 is KGHSH and CDR2 is LQKENI. Deletions cut 5 bases from V and 0 bases from J, with 7 bases between. This CDR3 comprises 14 residues. The CDR3 reads CASSKTANTGELFF. In nucleotides, the CDR3 is TGTGCCAGCTCAAAGACAGCGAACACCGGGGAGCTGTTTTTT.

The chain is built from TRBV7-9 and TRBJ2-2; the match to TRBD2 covers 7 bases. J gave up 4 bases and V 10 bases, and 9 bases lay outside the gene matches. From germline, CDR1 is SEHNR and CDR2 FQNEAQ (reference sequence). This CDR3 region has 14 residues. The CDR3 here is CATAGETLTGELFF. For the CDR3, the DNA is TGTGCCACCGCGGGAGAGACTCTCACCGGGGAGCTGTTTTTT. Full variable domain (remainder filled in from reference TRBV7-9 and TRBJ2-2): DTGVSQNPRHKITKRGQNVTFRCDPISEHNRLYWYRQTLGQGPEFLTYFQNEAQLEKSRLLSDRFSAERPKGSFSTLEIQRTEQGDSAMYLCATAGETLTGELFFGEGSRLTVL.

J is TRBJ1-2 and V is TRBV2; perhaps TRBD1 as D (6 bases). The germline V gene has CDR1 SNHLY and CDR2 FYNNEI. V was trimmed by 6 bases and J by 4 bases, leaving 24 bases between them. This CDR3 spans 17 amino acids. The CDR3 region has the DNA TGTGCCAGCAGCCCCTCGGTGATGGGGGCCTTAGGCTATGGCTACACCTTC. Protein sequence: CASSPSVMGALGYGYTF.

The chain links TRBV2 to TRBJ2-7, with D possibly being TRBD1 or TRBD2 (5 bases each). The V and J ends lost 6 bases and 5 bases respectively, with 17 bases between them. The germline CDR1 and CDR2 sequences are SNHLY and FYNNEI. This CDR3 has 14 residues. DNA for the CDR3: TGTGCCAGCAGCGCTGACTGGGACCCGAACGAGCAGTACTTC. This gives the protein CASSADWDPNEQYF.

The rearrangement uses TRBV11-3 and TRBJ2-2; D might be TRBD1 (5 bases). Looked up from germline, CDR1 is SGHNT and CDR2 is YENEEA. The V gene lost 1 base and the J gene lost 4 bases, with 10 bases spanning the gap. The CDR3 loop spans 15 amino acids. The CDR3 reads CASSLGPGSTGELFF. In DNA, the CDR3 is TGTGCCAGCAGCTTAGGCCCAGGGTCCACCGGGGAGCTGTTTTTT.

V usage is TRBV7-6 and J usage is TRBJ2-7; D unclear. V was trimmed by 9 bases and J by 4 bases, leaving 25 bases between them. The CDR3 length is 16 residues. The germline V gene encodes CDR1 SGHVS and CDR2 FNYEAQ. CDR3 sequence: CASFFFKQKTAYEQYF. The CDR3 DNA is TGTGCCAGTTTTTTTTTCAAGCAGAAGACGGCATACGAGCAGTACTTC.